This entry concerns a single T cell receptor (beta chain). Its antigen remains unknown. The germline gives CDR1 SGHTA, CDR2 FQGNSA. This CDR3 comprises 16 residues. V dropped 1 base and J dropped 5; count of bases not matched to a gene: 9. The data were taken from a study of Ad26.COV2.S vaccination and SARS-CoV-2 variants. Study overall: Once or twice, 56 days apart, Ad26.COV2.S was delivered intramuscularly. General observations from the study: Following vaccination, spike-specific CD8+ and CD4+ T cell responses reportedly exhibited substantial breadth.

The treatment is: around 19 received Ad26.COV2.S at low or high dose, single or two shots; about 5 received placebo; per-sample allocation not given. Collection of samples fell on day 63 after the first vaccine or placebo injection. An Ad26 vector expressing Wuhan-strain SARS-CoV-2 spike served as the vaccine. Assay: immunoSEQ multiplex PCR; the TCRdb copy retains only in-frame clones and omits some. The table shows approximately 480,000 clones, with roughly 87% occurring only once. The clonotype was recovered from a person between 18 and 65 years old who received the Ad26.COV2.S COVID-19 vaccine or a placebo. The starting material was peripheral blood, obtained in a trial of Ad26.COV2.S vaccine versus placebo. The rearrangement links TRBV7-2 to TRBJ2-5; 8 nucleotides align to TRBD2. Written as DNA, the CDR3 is TGTGCCAGCAGCTTAGGGACTAGCTTAAAGCGGGAGACCCAGTACTTC. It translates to CASSLGTSLKRETQYF. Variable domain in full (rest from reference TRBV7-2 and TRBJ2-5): GAGVSQSPSNKVTEKGKDVELRCDPISGHTALYWYRQSLGQGLEFLIYFQGNSAPDKSGLPSDRFSAERTGGSVSTLTIQRTQQEDSAVYLCASSLGTSLKRETQYFGPGTRLLVL.